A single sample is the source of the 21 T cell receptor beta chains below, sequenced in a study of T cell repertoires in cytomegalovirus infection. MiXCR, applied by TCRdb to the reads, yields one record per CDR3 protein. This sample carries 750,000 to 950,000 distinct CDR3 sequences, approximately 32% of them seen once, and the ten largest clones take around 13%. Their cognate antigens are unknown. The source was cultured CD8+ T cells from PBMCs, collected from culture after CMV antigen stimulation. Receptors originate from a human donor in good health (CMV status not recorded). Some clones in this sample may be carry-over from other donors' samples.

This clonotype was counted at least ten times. Here the CDR3 reads CASSLARDVRYNSPLHF. CDR3 nucleotide sequence: TGTGCCAGCAGCTTAGCCCGGGACGTACGATATAATTCACCCCTCCACTTT. J is TRBJ1-6 and V is TRBV7-2; possibly TRBD1 for D (5 bases). The CDR3 consists of 17 residues. Germline V gives CDR1 SGHTA, CDR2 FQGNSA. The V end lost 0 bases, the J end lost 4 bases, and 13 bases lay between the germline ends.

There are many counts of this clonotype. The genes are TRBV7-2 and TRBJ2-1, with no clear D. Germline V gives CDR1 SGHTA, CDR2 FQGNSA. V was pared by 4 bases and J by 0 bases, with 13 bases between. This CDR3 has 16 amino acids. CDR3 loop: CASSYLGRSSYNEQFF. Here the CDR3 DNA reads TGTGCCAGCAGCTACCTAGGGCGGAGCTCCTACAATGAGCAGTTCTTC.

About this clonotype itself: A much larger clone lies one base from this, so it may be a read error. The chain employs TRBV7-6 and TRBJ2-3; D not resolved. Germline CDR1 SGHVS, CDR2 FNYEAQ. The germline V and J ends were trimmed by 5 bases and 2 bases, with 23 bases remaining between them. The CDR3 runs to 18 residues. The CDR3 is CASSENYLKNPPTDTQYF. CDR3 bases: TGTGCCAGCAGCGAGAACTATCTTAAGAACCCTCCCACAGATACGCAGTATTTT.

DNA of the CDR3: TGTGCCAGCAGCTTAGACTTCGGAGGGTATCAGCCCCAGCATTTT. This sequence encodes CASSLDFGGYQPQHF. The J gene is TRBJ1-5, the V gene TRBV7-2, with unresolved D. Trimming shortened V by 1 base and J by 5 bases, and 12 bases separated the two germline ends. Germline V lookup: CDR1 SGHTA, CDR2 FQGNSA. This CDR3 is built from 15 residues.

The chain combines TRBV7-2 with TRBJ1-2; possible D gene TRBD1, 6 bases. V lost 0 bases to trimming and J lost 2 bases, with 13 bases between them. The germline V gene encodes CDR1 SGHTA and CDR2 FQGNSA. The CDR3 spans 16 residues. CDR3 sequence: CASSLAGRGPNYGYTF. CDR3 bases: TGTGCCAGCAGCTTAGCGGGGCGGGGGCCCAACTATGGCTACACCTTC.

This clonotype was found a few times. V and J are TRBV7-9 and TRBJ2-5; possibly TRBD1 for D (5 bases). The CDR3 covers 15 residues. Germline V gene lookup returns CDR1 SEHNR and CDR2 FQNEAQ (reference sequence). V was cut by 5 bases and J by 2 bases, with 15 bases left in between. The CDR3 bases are TGTGCCAGCAGCATAGTACGGCGGACACAAGAGACCCAGTACTTC. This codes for CASSIVRRTQETQYF.

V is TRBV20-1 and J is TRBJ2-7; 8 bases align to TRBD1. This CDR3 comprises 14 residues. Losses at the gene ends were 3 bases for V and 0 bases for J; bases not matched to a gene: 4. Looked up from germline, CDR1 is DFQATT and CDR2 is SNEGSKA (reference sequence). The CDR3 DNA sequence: TGCAGTGCTAGTTATACAGGGGGCTCCTACGAGCAGTACTTC. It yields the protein CSASYTGGSYEQYF.

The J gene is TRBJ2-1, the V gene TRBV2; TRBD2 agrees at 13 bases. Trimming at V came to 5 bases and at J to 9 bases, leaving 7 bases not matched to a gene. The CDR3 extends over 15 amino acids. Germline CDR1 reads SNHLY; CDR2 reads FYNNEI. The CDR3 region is CASSRGLAGEVEQFF. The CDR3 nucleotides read TGTGCCAGCAGTCGCGGACTAGCGGGGGAGGTTGAGCAGTTCTTC.

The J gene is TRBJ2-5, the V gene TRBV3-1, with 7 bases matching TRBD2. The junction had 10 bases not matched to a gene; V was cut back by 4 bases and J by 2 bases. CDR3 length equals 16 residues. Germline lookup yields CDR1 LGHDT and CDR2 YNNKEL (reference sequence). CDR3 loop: CASSRARGTAQETQYF. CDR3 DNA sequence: TGTGCCAGCAGCCGCGCGCGGGGGACGGCTCAAGAGACCCAGTACTTC.

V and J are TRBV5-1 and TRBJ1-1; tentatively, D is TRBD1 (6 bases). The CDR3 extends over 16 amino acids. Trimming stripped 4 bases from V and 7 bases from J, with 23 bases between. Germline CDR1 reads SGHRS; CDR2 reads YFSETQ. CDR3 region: CASSGPGGRGSFEAFF. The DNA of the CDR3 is TGCGCCAGCAGCGGCCCCGGCGGCAGGGGATCTTTTGAAGCTTTCTTT. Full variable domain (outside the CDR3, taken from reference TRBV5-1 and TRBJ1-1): KAGVTQTPRYLIKTRGQQVTLSCSPISGHRSVSWYQQTPGQGLQFLFEYFSETQRNKGNFPGRFSGRQFSNSRSEMNVSTLELGDSALYLCASSGPGGRGSFEAFFGQGTRLTVV.

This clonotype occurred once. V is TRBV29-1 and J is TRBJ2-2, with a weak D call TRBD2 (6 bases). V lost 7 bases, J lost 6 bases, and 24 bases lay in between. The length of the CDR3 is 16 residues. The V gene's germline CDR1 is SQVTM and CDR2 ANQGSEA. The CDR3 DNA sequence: TGCAGCGCCTCACTGAGACTAGAAGTCTGGCCCGGGGAGCTGTTTTTT. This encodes CSASLRLEVWPGELFF.

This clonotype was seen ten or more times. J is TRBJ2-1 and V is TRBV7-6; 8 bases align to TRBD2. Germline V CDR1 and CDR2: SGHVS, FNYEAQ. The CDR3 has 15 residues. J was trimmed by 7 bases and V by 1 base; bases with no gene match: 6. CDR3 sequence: CASSLVAGLDNEQFF. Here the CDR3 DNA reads TGTGCCAGCAGCTTAGTAGCGGGGCTAGATAATGAGCAGTTCTTC.

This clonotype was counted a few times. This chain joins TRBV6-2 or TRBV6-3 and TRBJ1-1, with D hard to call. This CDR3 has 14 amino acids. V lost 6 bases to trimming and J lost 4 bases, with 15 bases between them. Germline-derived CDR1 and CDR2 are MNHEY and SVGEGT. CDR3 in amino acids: CASSSIVSGTEAFF. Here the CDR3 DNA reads TGTGCCAGCAGCTCCATCGTGAGCGGCACTGAAGCTTTCTTT.

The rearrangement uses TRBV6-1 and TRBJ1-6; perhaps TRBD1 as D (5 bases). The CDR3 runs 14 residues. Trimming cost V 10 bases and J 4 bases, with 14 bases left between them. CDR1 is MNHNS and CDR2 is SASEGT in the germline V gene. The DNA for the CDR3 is TGTGCCATCCGGGACGGCCAATATAATTCACCCCTCCACTTT. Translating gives CAIRDGQYNSPLHF.

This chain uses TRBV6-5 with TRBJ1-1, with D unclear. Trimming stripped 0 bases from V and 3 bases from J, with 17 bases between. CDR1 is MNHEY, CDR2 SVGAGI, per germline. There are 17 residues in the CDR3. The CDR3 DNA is TGTGCCAGCAGTTACTCGATTACCGTGGCCGCCGACACTGAAGCTTTCTTT. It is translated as CASSYSITVAADTEAFF.

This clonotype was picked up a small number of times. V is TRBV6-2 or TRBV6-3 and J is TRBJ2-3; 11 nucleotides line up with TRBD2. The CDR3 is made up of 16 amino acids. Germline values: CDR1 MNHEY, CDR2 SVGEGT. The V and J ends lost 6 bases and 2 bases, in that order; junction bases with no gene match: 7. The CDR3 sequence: CASRGLAGLPTDTQYF. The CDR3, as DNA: TGTGCCAGCAGAGGACTAGCGGGTCTCCCCACAGATACGCAGTATTTT.

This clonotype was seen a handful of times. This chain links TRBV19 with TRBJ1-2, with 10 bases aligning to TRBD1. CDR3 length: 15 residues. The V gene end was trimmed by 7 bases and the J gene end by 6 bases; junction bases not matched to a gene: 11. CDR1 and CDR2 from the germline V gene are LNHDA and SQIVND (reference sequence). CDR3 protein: CASTIRDRGGDGYTF. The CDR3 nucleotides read TGTGCCAGTACCATACGGGACAGGGGAGGGGATGGCTACACCTTC. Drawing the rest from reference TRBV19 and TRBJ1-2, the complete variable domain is DGGITQSPKYLFRKEGQNVTLSCEQNLNHDAMYWYRQDPGQGLRLIYYSQIVNDFQKGDIAEGYSVSREKKESFPLTVTSAQKNPTAFYLCASTIRDRGGDGYTFGSGTRLTVV.

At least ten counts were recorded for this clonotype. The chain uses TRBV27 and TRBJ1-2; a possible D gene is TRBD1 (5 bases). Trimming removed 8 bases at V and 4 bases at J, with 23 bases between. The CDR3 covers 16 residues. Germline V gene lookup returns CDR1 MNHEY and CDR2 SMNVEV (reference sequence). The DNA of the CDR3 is TGTGCCAGCTACTCCGGGACGCCGCTCCTCGTCTATGGCTACACCTTC. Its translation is CASYSGTPLLVYGYTF.

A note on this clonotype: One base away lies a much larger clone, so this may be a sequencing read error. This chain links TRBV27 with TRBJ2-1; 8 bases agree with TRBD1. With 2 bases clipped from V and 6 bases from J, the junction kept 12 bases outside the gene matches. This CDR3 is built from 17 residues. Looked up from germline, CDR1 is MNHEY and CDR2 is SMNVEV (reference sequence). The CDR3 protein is CASSLTSTGEVFNEQFF. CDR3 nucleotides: TGTGCCAGCAGTTTAACTTCGACAGGGGAGGTTTTCAATGAGCAGTTCTTC.

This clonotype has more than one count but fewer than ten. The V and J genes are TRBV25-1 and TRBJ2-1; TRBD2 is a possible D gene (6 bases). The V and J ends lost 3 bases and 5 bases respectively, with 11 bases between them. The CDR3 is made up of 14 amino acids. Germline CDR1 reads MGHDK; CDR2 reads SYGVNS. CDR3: CASSDPGGNNEQFF. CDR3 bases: TGTGCCAGCAGTGACCCCGGGGGAAACAATGAGCAGTTCTTC.

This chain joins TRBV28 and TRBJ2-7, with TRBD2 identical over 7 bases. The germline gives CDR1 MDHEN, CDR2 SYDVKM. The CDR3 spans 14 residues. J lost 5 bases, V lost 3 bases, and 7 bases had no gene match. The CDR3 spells CASSFPGGSHEQYV. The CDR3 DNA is TGTGCCAGCAGTTTCCCCGGGGGGTCACACGAGCAGTACGTC.